Below are 32 T cell receptor beta chains sequenced from a single sample in a study of blood T cell repertoires in COVID-19. The repertoire was sequenced with immunoSEQ multiplex PCR; TCRdb's copy has only in-frame clones and lacks some. This table holds about 90,000 clones, around 89% found once. The specimen was peripheral blood. These receptors all come from a man over 45 with COVID-19, enrolled during active disease.

V is TRBV5-8 and J is TRBJ2-3; D may be TRBD2 (5 bases). This CDR3 spans 16 amino acids. V lost 4 bases to trimming and J lost 0 bases, with 15 bases between them. Germline CDR1 SGHTS, CDR2 YDEGEE. The CDR3 is CASSPLTGLSTDTQYF. The CDR3 DNA reads TGTGCCAGCAGCCCCCTAACGGGGTTAAGCACAGATACGCAGTATTTT.

The chain employs TRBV24-1 and TRBJ2-2; 10 positions agree with TRBD1. Germline V CDR1 and CDR2: KGHDR, SFDVKD. Unmatched junction bases numbered 6, after V lost 4 bases and J lost 5 bases. The CDR3 has 16 residues. CDR3 protein: CATSDADRGSTGELFF. As DNA, the CDR3 is TGTGCCACCAGTGACGCGGACAGGGGGTCGACCGGGGAGCTGTTTTTT.

This rearrangement joins TRBV29-1 to TRBJ1-1; 8 positions agree with TRBD1. CDR1 and CDR2 from the germline V gene are SQVTM and ANQGSEA. The CDR3 runs to 14 residues. The V segment lost 1 base and the J segment 1 base; nucleotides outside the gene matches: 2. CDR3: CSVEVGQANTEAFF. In DNA form, the CDR3 reads TGCAGCGTTGAAGTGGGACAGGCGAACACTGAAGCTTTCTTT.

The chain is built from TRBV4-3 and TRBJ1-5; D is ambiguous. Germline V gene data show CDR1 as LGHNA and CDR2 as YSLEER. V was pared by 0 bases and J by 1 base, with 13 bases between. This CDR3 comprises 17 residues. CDR3 residues: CASSQDHVGRSNQPQHF. CDR3 bases: TGCGCCAGCAGCCAAGATCATGTGGGCAGGAGCAATCAGCCCCAGCATTTT.

The chain recombines TRBV19 with TRBJ2-7, with D perhaps matching TRBD2 (6 bases). Trimming shortened V by 4 bases and J by 3 bases, and 16 bases separated the two germline ends. This CDR3 is built from 15 residues. Looked up from germline, CDR1 is LNHDA and CDR2 is SQIVND (reference sequence). The CDR3 nucleotides read TGTGCCAGTAGTACCCCCGGGACTCGAATCTACGAGCAGTACTTC. Protein: CASSTPGTRIYEQYF.

This chain links TRBV7-2 with TRBJ1-6; possible D gene TRBD1, 5 bases. The CDR3 runs 16 residues. CDR1 is SGHTA, CDR2 FQGNSA, per germline. Trimming left V 6 bases short and J 7 bases short, with 19 bases between. The DNA of the CDR3 is TGTGCCAGCAGTCCCGTCGCAGGGCCTGGGAATTCACCCCTCCACTTT. It codes for CASSPVAGPGNSPLHF. Full variable domain (missing parts from reference TRBV7-2 and TRBJ1-6): GAGVSQSPSNKVTEKGKDVELRCDPISGHTALYWYRQSLGQGLEFLIYFQGNSAPDKSGLPSDRFSAERTGGSVSTLTIQRTQQEDSAVYLCASSPVAGPGNSPLHFGNGTRLTVT.

The rearrangement links TRBV19 to TRBJ1-5, with 7 positions matching TRBD1. Germline CDR1 and CDR2: LNHDA and SQIVND (reference sequence). This CDR3 region has 14 residues. V dropped 9 bases and J dropped 0; count of bases not matched to a gene: 5. CDR3 protein: CASMGQHSNQPQHF. CDR3 DNA sequence: TGTGCCAGCATGGGACAGCATAGCAATCAGCCCCAGCATTTT.

The V and J genes are TRBV5-1 and TRBJ1-4; 7 nucleotides line up with TRBD1. Losses at the gene ends were 4 bases for V and 8 bases for J; bases not matched to a gene: 8. Germline V gene sequence: CDR1 SGHRS, CDR2 YFSETQ. The CDR3 contains 14 residues. The CDR3 sequence is CASSRTGISEKLFF. CDR3 nucleotide sequence: TGCGCCAGCAGCCGGACAGGCATTTCAGAAAAACTGTTTTTT.

The V call is TRBV28, the J call TRBJ2-7; D not resolved. Trimming stripped 6 bases from V and 6 bases from J, with 12 bases between. Germline V gene sequence: CDR1 MDHEN, CDR2 SYDVKM. The CDR3 loop spans 12 amino acids. The CDR3 loop reads CASSRSTVEQYF. The CDR3 nucleotides read TGTGCCAGCAGCCGATCTACCGTCGAGCAGTACTTC. The entire variable domain, with the rest obtained from reference TRBV28 and TRBJ2-7, is as follows: DVKVTQSSRYLVKRTGEKVFLECVQDMDHENMFWYRQDPGLGLRLIYFSYDVKMKEKGDIPEGYSVSREKKERFSLILESASTNQTSMYLCASSRSTVEQYFGPGTRLTVT.

The V gene is TRBV6-6, the J gene TRBJ1-2, with D possibly TRBD1 on 6 matching bases. Germline-derived CDR1 and CDR2 are MNHNY and SVGAGI (reference sequence). V was trimmed by 7 bases and J by 6 bases, leaving 21 bases between them. The CDR3 length is 15 residues. In DNA form, the CDR3 reads TGTGCCAGCATTCTATCCAGGGGCGTGTTTGATGGCTACACCTTC. This sequence encodes CASILSRGVFDGYTF.

The chain combines TRBV7-2 with TRBJ1-1; TRBD1 aligns across 9 bases. Germline-derived CDR1 and CDR2 are SGHTA and FQGNSA. V lost 5 bases and J lost 5; bases outside the gene matches: 6. This CDR3 is built from 14 residues. Here the CDR3 reads CASSLTGGPTEAFF. CDR3 sequence (DNA): TGTGCCAGCAGCCTAACAGGGGGCCCAACTGAAGCTTTCTTT.

The V gene is TRBV11-2, the J gene TRBJ2-7; D is unresolved. The CDR3 spans 12 residues. Per the germline V gene, CDR1 is SGHAT and CDR2 is FQNNGV. V shed 5 bases and J shed 1 base, with 6 bases lying between them. This chain's CDR3 is CASSLQSYEQYF. The CDR3 DNA reads TGTGCCAGCAGCCTACAGTCCTACGAGCAGTACTTC.

The V call is TRBV2, the J call TRBJ2-7; D remains ambiguous. The CDR3 contains 14 residues. The germline CDR1 and CDR2 sequences are SNHLY and FYNNEI. V lost 2 bases and J 1 base, leaving 9 bases between the germline ends. The chain's CDR3 is CASSEQTVSYEQYF. In DNA form, the CDR3 reads TGTGCCAGCAGTGAACAGACTGTTTCCTACGAGCAGTACTTC.

V is TRBV4-2 and J is TRBJ1-2; tentatively, D is TRBD1 (5 bases). Trimming removed 2 bases at V and 2 bases at J, with 15 bases between. Germline lookup yields CDR1 LGHNA and CDR2 YNFKEQ. This CDR3 is built from 16 residues. The DNA for the CDR3 is TGTGCCAGCAGCCAACTCCCTCCGGGACTGAACTATGGCTACACCTTC. Translating it yields CASSQLPPGLNYGYTF.

Only one count was recorded for this clone. V gene TRBV5-8 combines with J gene TRBJ2-7; D may be TRBD2 (6 bases). Looked up from germline, CDR1 is SGHTS and CDR2 is YDEGEE. The CDR3 is 14 residues long. V was cut by 2 bases and J by 0 bases, with 9 bases left in between. CDR3 region: CASSFRGLSYEQYF. Here the CDR3 DNA reads TGTGCCAGCAGCTTTAGGGGACTCTCCTACGAGCAGTACTTC.

V and J are TRBV7-8 and TRBJ2-3; maybe TRBD2 (5 bases). The CDR3 length is 14 residues. The V gene's germline CDR1 is SGHVS and CDR2 FQNEAQ. V was pared by 1 base and J by 6 bases, with 11 bases between. CDR3 loop: CASSLGLPGDTQYF. The CDR3 DNA sequence: TGTGCCAGCAGCTTAGGACTCCCGGGGGATACGCAGTATTTT.

J is TRBJ1-1 and V is TRBV3-1 (or the pseudogene TRBV3-2); D not certain. The V and J ends lost 4 bases and 1 base respectively, with 7 bases between them. This CDR3 comprises 13 residues. CDR1 LGHDT and CDR2 YNNKEL come from the germline V gene (reference sequence). This CDR3 is CASSLNSNTEAFF. The CDR3, as DNA: TGTGCCAGCAGCCTAAACTCGAACACTGAAGCTTTCTTT.

The chain recombines TRBV29-1 with TRBJ1-2, with 10 nucleotides matching TRBD1. The germline CDR1 and CDR2 sequences are SQVTM and ANQGSEA. V trimming: 7 bases; J trimming: 6 bases; junction bases outside the gene matches: 8. The CDR3 contains 13 residues. The CDR3 loop reads CSAGTGQGNGYTF. The CDR3 DNA sequence: TGCAGCGCCGGGACGGGACAGGGGAATGGCTACACCTTC. The entire variable domain, with the rest obtained from reference TRBV29-1 and TRBJ1-2, is as follows: SAVISQKPSRDICQRGTSLTIQCQVDSQVTMMFWYRQQPGQSLTLIATANQGSEATYESGFVIDKFPISRPNLTFSTLTVSNMSPEDSSIYLCSAGTGQGNGYTFGSGTRLTVV.

V usage is TRBV6-2 or TRBV6-3 and J usage is TRBJ1-2; D is unresolved. V was pared by 4 bases and J by 6 bases, with 12 bases between. Germline loops: CDR1 MNHEY, CDR2 SVGEGT. The CDR3 spans 13 residues. The chain's CDR3 is CASSFTAGNGYTF. CDR3 DNA: TGTGCCAGCAGTTTTACAGCGGGGAATGGCTACACCTTC.

V gene TRBV6-6 combines with J gene TRBJ2-7, with D maybe TRBD1 (6 bases). Germline CDR1 is MNHNY and CDR2 is SVGAGI (reference sequence). V lost 6 bases and J lost 1, with 10 bases in between. The CDR3 length is 13 residues. The CDR3 region has the DNA TGTGCCAGCAGCTGGACAGTATCCTACGAGCAGTACTTC. Translating it yields CASSWTVSYEQYF.

The chain employs TRBV10-1 and TRBJ2-7; D call uncertain. Germline V lookup: CDR1 WNHNN, CDR2 SYGVQD (reference sequence). The CDR3 contains 15 residues. V was cut by 2 bases and J by 2 bases, with 13 bases left in between. The CDR3 DNA reads TGCGCCAGCAGTGAGACTCGAGATACCACCTACGAGCAGTACTTC. Its protein product is CASSETRDTTYEQYF.

The chain recombines TRBV27 with TRBJ2-3; 7 bases are a match to TRBD2. Germline CDR1 and CDR2: MNHEY and SMNVEV (reference sequence). This CDR3 region has 15 residues. J lost 1 base, V lost 2 bases, and 3 bases had no gene match. The CDR3 sequence: CASSLGTSGTDTQYF. The CDR3 nucleotides are TGTGCCAGCAGTTTAGGAACTAGCGGCACAGATACGCAGTATTTT.

The chain has TRBV6-2 or TRBV6-3 and TRBJ1-6; tentatively, D is TRBD1 (6 bases). This CDR3 is 13 amino acids long. V lost 6 bases, J lost 4 bases, and 7 bases lay in between. Germline loops: CDR1 MNHEY, CDR2 SVGEGT. CDR3 bases: TGTGCCAGCAGCGGACAGTATAATTCACCCCTCCACTTT. This sequence encodes CASSGQYNSPLHF.

The genes are TRBV28 and TRBJ2-6, with D possibly matching TRBD2 (5 bases). V lost 6 bases, J lost 2 bases, and 11 bases lay in between. Germline assignment: CDR1 MDHEN and CDR2 SYDVKM. The CDR3 has 15 amino acids. The CDR3: CASSSMRAGANVLTF. In nucleotides, the CDR3 is TGTGCCAGCAGCTCTATGCGGGCTGGGGCCAACGTCCTGACTTTC.

The chain employs TRBV3-1 (or the pseudogene TRBV3-2) and TRBJ1-5; D perhaps matches TRBD1 (5 bases). Germline assignment: CDR1 LGHDT and CDR2 YNNKEL (reference sequence). V gave up 0 bases and J gave up 5 bases, with 11 bases separating them. This CDR3 region has 15 residues. Here the CDR3 reads CASSQDGADYQPQHF. The CDR3 region has the DNA TGTGCCAGCAGCCAAGATGGGGCAGACTATCAGCCCCAGCATTTT.

The chain is built from TRBV6-5 and TRBJ1-2; D may be TRBD1 (5 bases). The CDR3 covers 15 residues. In germline, CDR1 is MNHEY, CDR2 SVGAGI. Trimming pared 3 bases from V and 7 bases from J, leaving 18 bases between. CDR3 in amino acids: CASSYWGPGSGGYTF. The CDR3 DNA follows: TGTGCCAGCAGTTATTGGGGCCCAGGGTCGGGTGGCTACACCTTC.

The chain links TRBV7-9 to TRBJ2-5; TRBD1 is a possible D gene (6 bases). Germline CDR1 reads SEHNR; CDR2 reads FQNEAQ (reference sequence). The CDR3 contains 14 residues. Trimming cost V 4 bases and J 5 bases, with 14 bases left between them. The CDR3 spells CASSSPRGSETQYF. Written as DNA, the CDR3 is TGTGCCAGCAGCTCGCCCAGGGGTTCGGAGACCCAGTACTTC.

This clone was detected once. In nucleotides, the CDR3 is TGTGCCAGCTCGCCTCAGGGTTCGAATTCACCCCTCCACTTT. Translating gives CASSPQGSNSPLHF. J is TRBJ1-6 and V is TRBV18; weak D call: TRBD1 (5 bases). CDR1 and CDR2 (germline): KGHSH, LQKENI. The CDR3 length is 14 residues. Trimming removed 6 bases from V and 7 bases from J, with 13 bases in between. Complete variable domain (other parts from reference TRBV18 and TRBJ1-6): NAGVMQNPRHLVRRRGQEARLRCSPMKGHSHVYWYRQLPEEGLKFMVYLQKENIIDESGMPKERFSAEFPKEGPSILRIQQVVRGDSAAYFCASSPQGSNSPLHFGNGTRLTVT.

This clone appeared once. The V and J genes are TRBV27 and TRBJ2-2; 16 bases are a match to TRBD2. From germline, CDR1 is MNHEY and CDR2 SMNVEV (reference sequence). The CDR3 has 18 amino acids. Germline trimming cut 6 bases from V and 3 bases from J; bases unmatched to any gene: 7. CDR3 DNA: TGTGCCAGCAGATTCCTGGGACTAGCGGGGGGGGACACCGGGGAGCTGTTTTTT. Translation gives CASRFLGLAGGDTGELFF.

The CDR3 nucleotides are TGTGCCAGCAGTTTATCGAGAAAAAACAGGGCGGACTATGGCTACACCTTC. Translated, it gives CASSLSRKNRADYGYTF. The rearrangement links TRBV28 to TRBJ1-2, with D tentatively TRBD1 (6 bases). Trimming stripped 1 base from V and 3 bases from J, with 18 bases between. The CDR3 runs 17 residues. The germline CDR1 and CDR2 sequences are MDHEN and SYDVKM.

This clone was detected only once. This chain links TRBV7-3 with TRBJ1-6, with TRBD1 matching 7 bases. After removal of 5 bases from V and 11 bases from J, the junction contained 12 bases not matched to a gene. Germline V CDR1 and CDR2: SGHTA, FQGTGA. CDR3 length: 15 amino acids. Here the CDR3 DNA reads TGTGCCAGCAGCCCTCAGGGGGGCTTAAGGACACCCCTCCACTTT. Translating it yields CASSPQGGLRTPLHF.

The chain joins TRBV5-4 to TRBJ2-7, with 7 bases aligning to TRBD2. J lost 6 bases, V lost 5 bases, and 8 bases had no gene match. The CDR3 spans 13 residues. From germline, CDR1 is SGHNT and CDR2 YYREEE (reference sequence). The chain's CDR3 is CASRRGGGGEQYF. The CDR3 nucleotides are TGTGCCAGCAGACGTGGGGGGGGAGGCGAGCAGTACTTC.